Sequencing of this TCR beta chain was carried out in a study of T cells in Graves' hyperthyroidism and ophthalmopathy. The study, taken as a whole, reports: Ophthalmopathy was separated from stable hyperthyroidism by a 13 V-J model. It was a median about 6.5 months before onset that the model predicted ophthalmopathy. Most thyroid clonotypes that were expanded above 0.001 also turned up in blood.

The CDR3 is 14 amino acids. V shed 8 bases and J shed 4 bases, with 15 bases lying between them. Germline loops: CDR1 SNHLY, CDR2 FYNNEI. Orbital computed tomography and thyroid ultrasound, together with serum TRAb and thyroxine and clinical symptoms, were used for diagnoses. TCR beta CDR3 region amplification was performed from RNA transcripts. The HTBI primer set drove a first-round RT-PCR of the TCR CDR3. TCRdb analysed the multiplex PCR reads with MiXCR anew, one entry per CDR3 protein. Among 89,000 or so distinct CDR3 sequences listed, around 42% were seen once. A note on this clonotype: The antigen is unknown.

This sequence originates from a young woman with Graves' hyperthyroidism. The sequenced material came from peripheral blood or thyroid tissue (not recorded which). The V and J genes are TRBV2 and TRBJ1-5; D remains ambiguous. The CDR3: CASGLYSGNQPQHF. CDR3 bases: TGTGCCAGCGGTTTATACTCGGGGAATCAGCCCCAGCATTTT.